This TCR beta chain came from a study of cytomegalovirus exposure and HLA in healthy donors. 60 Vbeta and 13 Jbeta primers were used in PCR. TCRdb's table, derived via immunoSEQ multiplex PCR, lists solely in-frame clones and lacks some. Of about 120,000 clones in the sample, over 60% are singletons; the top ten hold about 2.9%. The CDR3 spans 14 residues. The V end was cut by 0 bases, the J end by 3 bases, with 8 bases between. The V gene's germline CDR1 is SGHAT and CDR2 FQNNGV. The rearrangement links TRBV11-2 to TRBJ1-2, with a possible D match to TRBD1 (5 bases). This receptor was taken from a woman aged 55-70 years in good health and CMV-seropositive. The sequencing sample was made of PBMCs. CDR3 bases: TGTGCCAGCAGCTTAGACAGGGCGGACTATGGCTACACCTTC. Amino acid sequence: CASSLDRADYGYTF.